One and the same sample provided the 18 T cell receptor beta chains below, sequenced in a study of control samples from healthy donors and cancer patients. The data were produced by immunoSEQ multiplex PCR, yet TCRdb's version contains in-frame clones alone and is incomplete. The sample includes approximately 97,000 clones, 80% to 95% of them seen just once. Sequencing input: blood. All receptors come from a human donor in good health. The donor label of this sample is uncertain.

The chain is built from TRBV2 and TRBJ1-2, with D possibly being TRBD1 (5 bases). V lost 0 bases to trimming and J lost 6 bases, with 8 bases between them. The CDR3 has 13 amino acids. In germline, CDR1 is SNHLY, CDR2 FYNNEI. CDR3 DNA: TGTGCCAGCAGTGAAGCAGGGACGCATGGCTACACCTTC. It encodes CASSEAGTHGYTF.

The gene calls are TRBV28 and TRBJ2-7; D is possibly TRBD1 (6 bases). Per germline, CDR1 MDHEN and CDR2 SYDVKM. The V end lost 3 bases, the J end lost 7 bases, and 22 bases lay between the germline ends. The CDR3 sequence is 16 residues long. CDR3 coding DNA: TGTGCCAGCAGTTTCTCCTGGGACAAATCCTGGGGGGAGCAGTACTTC. It codes for CASSFSWDKSWGEQYF. Full variable domain (outside the CDR3, taken from reference TRBV28 and TRBJ2-7): DVKVTQSSRYLVKRTGEKVFLECVQDMDHENMFWYRQDPGLGLRLIYFSYDVKMKEKGDIPEGYSVSREKKERFSLILESASTNQTSMYLCASSFSWDKSWGEQYFGPGTRLTVT.

V is TRBV2 and J is TRBJ1-5; perhaps TRBD1 as D (5 bases). This CDR3 contains 15 residues. Germline-derived CDR1 and CDR2 are SNHLY and FYNNEI. V was shortened by 4 bases and J by 0 bases, with 10 bases between the two germline ends. The CDR3 sequence is CASSGQINSNQPQHF. Written as DNA, the CDR3 is TGTGCCAGCAGTGGACAGATAAATAGCAATCAGCCCCAGCATTTT.

The chain links TRBV6-5 to TRBJ1-1; no reliable D call. The CDR3 covers 14 residues. Germline V CDR1 and CDR2: MNHEY, SVGAGI. Trimming left V 5 bases short and J 4 bases short, with 14 bases between. The DNA for the CDR3 is TGTGCCAGCAGTCCTACACACGGGCGCACTGAAGCTTTCTTT. Amino acid sequence: CASSPTHGRTEAFF.

This chain links TRBV30 with TRBJ1-4; D not certain. CDR3 length: 15 residues. With 0 bases removed from V and 8 bases from J, the gap between germline ends came to 16 bases. Germline V lookup: CDR1 GTSNPN, CDR2 SVGIG (reference sequence). CDR3 sequence reads: CAWSVPIGVGEKLFF. DNA of the CDR3: TGTGCCTGGAGTGTACCAATTGGGGTCGGCGAAAAACTGTTTTTT. The full variable domain, completed using reference TRBV30 and TRBJ1-4, is SQTIHQWPATLVQPVGSPLSLECTVEGTSNPNLYWYRQAAGRGLQLLFYSVGIGQISSEVPQNLSASRPQDRQFILSSKKLLLSDSGFYLCAWSVPIGVGEKLFFGSGTQLSVL.

The chain employs TRBV4-3 and TRBJ2-1; D unclear. V was shortened by 0 bases and J by 6 bases, with 6 bases between the two germline ends. The CDR3 length is 13 residues. CDR1 and CDR2 from the germline V gene are LGHNA and YSLEER. The CDR3 here is CASSQDSANEQFF. Here the CDR3 DNA reads TGCGCCAGCAGCCAAGATTCCGCCAATGAGCAGTTCTTC.

The chain employs TRBV28 and TRBJ1-5; tentatively, D is TRBD1 (6 bases). V gave up 5 bases and J gave up 0 bases, with 8 bases separating them. The CDR3 loop spans 14 amino acids. The germline gives CDR1 MDHEN, CDR2 SYDVKM. CDR3 in DNA: TGTGCCAGCAGTGGACAGAGTAGCAATCAGCCCCAGCATTTT. Amino acids: CASSGQSSNQPQHF.

The chain links TRBV3-1 (or the pseudogene TRBV3-2) to TRBJ1-1; D gene unclear. The CDR3 totals 12 residues. Germline V gene lookup returns CDR1 LGHDT and CDR2 YNNKEL (reference sequence). V was cut by 5 bases and J by 7 bases, with 11 bases left in between. The CDR3 sequence is CASSSDNGEAFF. The CDR3 DNA is TGTGCCAGCAGCTCAGATAACGGTGAAGCTTTCTTT.

Concerning this clone itself: A read error may account for a junction end that differs from germline. This sequence joins TRBV20-1 and TRBJ1-2; TRBD1 is a possible D gene (5 bases). Germline loops: CDR1 DFQATT, CDR2 SNEGSKA (reference sequence). This CDR3 comprises 11 residues. In DNA, the CDR3 is TGCAGTGCTAGGACAGTCTATGACTACACCTTC. Its protein product is CSARTVYDYTF.

V and J are TRBV19 and TRBJ1-1; 7 nucleotides align to TRBD1. CDR1 is LNHDA and CDR2 is SQIVND in the germline V gene (reference sequence). V lost 8 bases, J lost 7 bases, and 10 bases stayed unmatched. This CDR3 has 13 residues. CDR3 DNA: TGTGCCAGTGAAGACCGGGACAGCCTTGAAGCTTTCTTT. It encodes CASEDRDSLEAFF.

The chain joins TRBV7-2 to TRBJ1-2, with 7 bases matching TRBD1. Germline CDR1 is SGHTA and CDR2 is FQGNSA. This CDR3 is built from 13 residues. With 7 bases clipped from V and 6 bases from J, the junction kept 8 bases outside the gene matches. The CDR3 nucleotides are TGTGCCAGCAACGAGGGCAGGGGGAATGGCTACACCTTC. Translation: CASNEGRGNGYTF.

J is TRBJ1-3 and V is TRBV28; 9 positions match TRBD1. Germline trimming cut 5 bases from V and 7 bases from J; bases unmatched to any gene: 9. The CDR3 consists of 15 residues. CDR1 MDHEN and CDR2 SYDVKM come from the germline V gene. The CDR3: CASSPPTGGKNTIYF. CDR3 coding DNA: TGTGCCAGCAGTCCGCCGACAGGGGGAAAGAACACCATATATTTT.

The J gene is TRBJ2-7, the V gene TRBV21-1. TRBV21-1 is labeled a pseudogene. This CDR3 spans 15 amino acids. CDR3 protein: CASSKAAGTYYEQYF. The CDR3, as DNA: TGTGCCAGCAGCAAAGCCGCAGGGACGTACTACGAGCAGTACTTC.

Here the CDR3 reads CASSIAGNGNTIYF. The CDR3 region has the DNA TGTGCCAGTAGTATAGCAGGGAACGGAAACACCATATATTTT. The genes are TRBV19 and TRBJ1-3, with a weak D call TRBD1 (5 bases). The germline gives CDR1 LNHDA, CDR2 SQIVND (reference sequence). The CDR3 spans 14 residues. Trimming stripped 1 base from V and 4 bases from J, with 8 bases between.

This clone occurred a few times. The V call is TRBV6-4, the J call TRBJ2-3; 11 bases are shared with TRBD2. Germline V gene lookup returns CDR1 MRHNA and CDR2 SNTAGT. CDR3 length: 16 residues. V trimming: 5 bases; J trimming: 1 base; junction bases outside the gene matches: 5. CDR3 protein: CASSKETSGGTDTQYF. In DNA form, the CDR3 reads TGTGCCAGCAGTAAAGAGACTAGCGGGGGCACAGATACGCAGTATTTT.

V usage is TRBV5-6 and J usage is TRBJ1-1; D unclear. The CDR3 spans 15 residues. The V and J ends lost 0 bases and 0 bases respectively, with 9 bases between them. From germline, CDR1 is SGHDT and CDR2 YYEEEE. CDR3 protein: CASSLVDALNTEAFF. For the CDR3, the DNA is TGTGCCAGCAGCTTGGTGGACGCCCTGAACACTGAAGCTTTCTTT.

The V gene is TRBV3-1 (or the pseudogene TRBV3-2), the J gene TRBJ2-5; D may be TRBD1 or TRBD2 (5 bases each). From germline, CDR1 is LGHDT and CDR2 YNNKEL (reference sequence). CDR3 size: 17 residues. With 4 bases removed from V and 0 bases from J, the gap between germline ends came to 18 bases. The CDR3 region has the DNA TGTGCCAGCAGCCCACCCTCGGGGACGGTAGACCAAGAGACCCAGTACTTC. Its protein is CASSPPSGTVDQETQYF.

The genes are TRBV5-8 and TRBJ1-5; 7 bases align to TRBD1. Germline V gene data show CDR1 as SGHTS and CDR2 as YDEGEE. This CDR3 contains 17 residues. Losses at the gene ends were 0 bases for V and 1 base for J; bases not matched to a gene: 7. The CDR3 spells CASSLVLKGASNQPQHF. CDR3 bases: TGTGCCAGCAGCTTGGTGTTGAAGGGGGCGAGCAATCAGCCCCAGCATTTT.